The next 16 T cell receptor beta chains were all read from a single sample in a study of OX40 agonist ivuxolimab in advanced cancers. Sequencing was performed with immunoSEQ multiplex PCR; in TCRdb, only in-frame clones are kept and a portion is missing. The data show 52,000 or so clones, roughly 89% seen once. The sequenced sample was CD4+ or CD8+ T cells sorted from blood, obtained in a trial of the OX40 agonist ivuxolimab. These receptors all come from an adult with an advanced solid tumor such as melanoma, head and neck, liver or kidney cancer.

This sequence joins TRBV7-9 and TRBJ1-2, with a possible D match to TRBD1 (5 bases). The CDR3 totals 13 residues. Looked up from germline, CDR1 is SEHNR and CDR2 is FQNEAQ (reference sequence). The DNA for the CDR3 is TGTGCGTCAACAAGGGGCTCGGACTATGGCTACACCTTC. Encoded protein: CASTRGSDYGYTF.

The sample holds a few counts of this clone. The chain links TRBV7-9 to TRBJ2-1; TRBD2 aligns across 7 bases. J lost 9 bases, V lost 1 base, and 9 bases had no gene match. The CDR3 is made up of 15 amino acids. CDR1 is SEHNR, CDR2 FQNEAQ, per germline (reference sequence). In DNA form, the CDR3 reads TGTGCCAGCAGCTTAGACGGGCGGGAGCTCGGTGAGCAGTTCTTC. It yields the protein CASSLDGRELGEQFF.

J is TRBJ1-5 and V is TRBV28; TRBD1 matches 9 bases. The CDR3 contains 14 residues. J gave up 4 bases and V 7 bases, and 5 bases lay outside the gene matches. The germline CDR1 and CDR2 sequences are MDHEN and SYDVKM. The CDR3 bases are TGTGCCAGCACCTTAGGACAGGGGAATCAGCCCCAGCATTTT. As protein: CASTLGQGNQPQHF.

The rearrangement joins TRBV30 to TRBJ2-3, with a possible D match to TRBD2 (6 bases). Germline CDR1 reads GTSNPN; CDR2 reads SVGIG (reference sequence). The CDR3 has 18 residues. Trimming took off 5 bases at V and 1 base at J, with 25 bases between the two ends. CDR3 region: CAWSPAGLLKRGTDTQYF. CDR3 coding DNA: TGTGCCTGGTCTCCCGCGGGACTTCTAAAAAGGGGCACAGATACGCAGTATTTT.

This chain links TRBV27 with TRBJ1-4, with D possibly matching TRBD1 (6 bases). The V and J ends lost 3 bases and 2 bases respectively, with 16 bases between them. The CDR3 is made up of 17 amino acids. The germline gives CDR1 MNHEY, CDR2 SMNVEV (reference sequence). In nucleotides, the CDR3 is TGTGCCAGCAGTTTTAAGGGGGGACGGGGTACTAATGAAAAACTGTTTTTT. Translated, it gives CASSFKGGRGTNEKLFF.

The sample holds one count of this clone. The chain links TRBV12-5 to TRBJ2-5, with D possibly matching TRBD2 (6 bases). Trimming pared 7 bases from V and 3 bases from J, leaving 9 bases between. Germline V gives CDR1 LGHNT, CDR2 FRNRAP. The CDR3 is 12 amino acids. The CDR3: CASEGGEETQYF. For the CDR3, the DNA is TGTGCTAGTGAGGGCGGGGAAGAGACCCAGTACTTC. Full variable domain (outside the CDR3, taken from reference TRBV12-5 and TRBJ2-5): DARVTQTPRHKVTEMGQEVTMRCQPILGHNTVFWYRQTMMQGLELLAYFRNRAPLDDSGMPKDRFSAEMPDATLATLKIQPSEPRDSAVYFCASEGGEETQYFGPGTRLLVL.

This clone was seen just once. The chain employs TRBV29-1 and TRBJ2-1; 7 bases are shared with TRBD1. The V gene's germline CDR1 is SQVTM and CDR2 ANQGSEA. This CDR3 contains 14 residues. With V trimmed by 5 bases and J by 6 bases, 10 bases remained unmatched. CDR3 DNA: TGCAGCGTTCGGAATAACGCAGGGGGCAATGAGCAGTTCTTC. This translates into CSVRNNAGGNEQFF.

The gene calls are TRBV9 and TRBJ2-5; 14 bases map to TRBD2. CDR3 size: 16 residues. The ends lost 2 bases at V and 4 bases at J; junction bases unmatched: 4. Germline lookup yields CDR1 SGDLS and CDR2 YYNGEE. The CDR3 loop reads CASSVMGLAGAETQYF. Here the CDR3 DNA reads TGTGCCAGCAGCGTTATGGGACTAGCGGGAGCAGAGACCCAGTACTTC.

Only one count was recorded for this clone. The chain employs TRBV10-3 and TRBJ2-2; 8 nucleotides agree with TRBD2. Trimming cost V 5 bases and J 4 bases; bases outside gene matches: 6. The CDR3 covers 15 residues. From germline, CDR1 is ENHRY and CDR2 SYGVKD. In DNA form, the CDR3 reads TGTGCCATCAGTCCCGGGGGGGTTGGCACCGGGGAGCTGTTTTTT. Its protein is CAISPGGVGTGELFF.

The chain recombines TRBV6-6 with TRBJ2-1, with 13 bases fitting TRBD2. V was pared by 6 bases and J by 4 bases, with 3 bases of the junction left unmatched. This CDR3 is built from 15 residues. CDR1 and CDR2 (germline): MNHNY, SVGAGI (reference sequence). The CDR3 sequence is CASRSLAGGYNEQFF. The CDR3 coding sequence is TGTGCCAGCAGGTCACTAGCGGGGGGGTACAATGAGCAGTTCTTC.

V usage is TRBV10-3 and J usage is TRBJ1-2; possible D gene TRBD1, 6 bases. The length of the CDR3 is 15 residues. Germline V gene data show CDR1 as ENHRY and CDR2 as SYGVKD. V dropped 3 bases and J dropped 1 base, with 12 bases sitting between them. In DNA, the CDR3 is TGTGCCATCAGTGAAGGACAGTATCTTAACTATGGCTACACCTTC. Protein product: CAISEGQYLNYGYTF.

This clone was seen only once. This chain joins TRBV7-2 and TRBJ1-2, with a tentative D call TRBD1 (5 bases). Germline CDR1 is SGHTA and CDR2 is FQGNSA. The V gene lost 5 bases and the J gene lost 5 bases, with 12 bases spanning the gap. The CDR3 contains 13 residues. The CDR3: CASSPRADYGYTF. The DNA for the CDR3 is TGTGCCAGCAGCCCCAGGGCAGATTATGGCTACACCTTC.

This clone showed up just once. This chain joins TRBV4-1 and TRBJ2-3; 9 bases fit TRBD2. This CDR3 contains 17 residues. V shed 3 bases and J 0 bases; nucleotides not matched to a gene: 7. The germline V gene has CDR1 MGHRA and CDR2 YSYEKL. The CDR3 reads CASSQPLTSGSTDTQYF. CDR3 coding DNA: TGCGCCAGCAGCCAGCCCCTGACTAGCGGAAGCACAGATACGCAGTATTTT.

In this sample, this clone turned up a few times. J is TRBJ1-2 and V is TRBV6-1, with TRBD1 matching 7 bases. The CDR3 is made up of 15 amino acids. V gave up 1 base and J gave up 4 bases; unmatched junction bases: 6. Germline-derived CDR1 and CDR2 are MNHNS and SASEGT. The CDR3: CASSEEAGGSYGYTF. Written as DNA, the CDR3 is TGTGCCAGCAGTGAAGAGGCAGGGGGGAGCTATGGCTACACCTTC.

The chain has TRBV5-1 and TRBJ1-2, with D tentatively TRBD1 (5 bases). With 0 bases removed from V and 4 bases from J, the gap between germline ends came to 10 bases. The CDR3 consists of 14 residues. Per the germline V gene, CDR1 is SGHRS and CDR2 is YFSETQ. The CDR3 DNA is TGCGCCAGCAGCTTGGTTCGCGGGGCCTATGGCTACACCTTC. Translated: CASSLVRGAYGYTF.

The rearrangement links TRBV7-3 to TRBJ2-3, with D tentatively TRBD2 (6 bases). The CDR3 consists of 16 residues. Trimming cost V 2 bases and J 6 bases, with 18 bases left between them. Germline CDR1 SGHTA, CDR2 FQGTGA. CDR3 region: CASSLAGSAAGDTQYF. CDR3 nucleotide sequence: TGTGCCAGCAGCTTAGCCGGGTCCGCAGCGGGTGATACGCAGTATTTT.